The T cell receptor (beta chain) described here comes from a study of cytomegalovirus exposure and HLA in healthy donors (dated by TCRdb to about 2017). Turning to the overall study: In an earlier analysis of approximately 640 of the donors, roughly 300 Gb of sequence data and 117 million unique TCR beta sequences from roughly 200 million T cells were reported. Among the approximately 430 genotyped donors, around 81% belonged to the genetic ancestry cluster associated with self-reported Caucasian donors. Alongside the repertoire data, information on donor age, sex, ethnicity and CMV serostatus was compiled. A later analysis re-analyzed previously published TCR beta repertoires from about 730 donors and added high-resolution HLA genotyping to study TCR occurrence patterns. Along with the 666-subject first cohort, a separate validation cohort of over 90 different subjects was used. Among some 400 genotyped donors of the cohort, an average of around 220,000 unique TCR beta nucleotide sequences was sequenced per donor, of which roughly 17% were non-productive. An earlier analysis of about 620 of the donors applied high-throughput TCR beta sequencing to assess whether each TCR beta V gene segment acted as functional or pseudogenic. The study combined high-throughput TCR immunosequencing, statistical association of individual TCRs with disease status, and machine learning to predict cytomegalovirus infection status. In a later genetic analysis, genome-wide SNP genotypes for about 55% of the 666 donors were used, and that subset was treated as a discovery cohort. About 320 gigabases of sequencing data and 70 million to 85 million unique TCR sequences were included in an early release covering about 700 HLA-typed donors. All discovery cohort repertoires had been generated on a single sequencing platform. The study aimed to test whether cataloging public T cell receptors could reveal signatures of past pathogen exposure. The study profiled the T cell repertoires of more than 500 subjects by immunosequencing and related them to cytomegalovirus serostatus. The number of typed donors differed by locus: about 629-630 for A, B, C, DRB1 and DQB1; 522 for DQA1; 600 to 610 for DPA1; and 400 to 480 for DPB1. Class I and class II HLA loci were covered by the typing at four-digit resolution. Rather than drawing on any new phenotypic data, the later analysis identified candidate immune exposures from TCR beta sequences and the way those sequences occurred across donors. Because of strong linkage in the cohort, roughly 5 DR-DQ haplotypes were treated as single units for association and clustering. Study-wide findings and limitations: In a later analysis, several top co-occurrence clusters were reported to appear linked to parvovirus B19, influenza, CMV and Epstein-Barr virus. CMV serostatus was the only immune exposure information available for the cohort. A further reported finding was that TCR beta sequences accurately predicted the HLA-A and HLA-B alleles for most subjects in the first cohort. In this cohort, only TCR beta chains were sequenced, and detectable features were limited by the absence of alpha or paired-chain data. Compared with the approximately 700-donor mean, donors in an Asian-associated ancestry cluster had fewer N-insertions in productive TCRs, according to a later genetic analysis. The sequencing pipeline was judged likely to have produced a cluster of highly shared sequence variants as a technical artifact. Strong co-occurrence of HLA alleles, especially DR and DQ, made assigning TCR associations to individual alleles difficult. Because HLA typing was missing for some donors at each locus, association tests included only the typed subset. An earlier analysis of roughly 570 of the donors showed that most TCR beta V segments appeared in productive rearrangements either about 87% or about 30% of the time, which broadly matched IMGT annotations. In vitro tests confirmed that three of the cytomegalovirus-associated TCR beta chains recognize cytomegalovirus antigens. A later genetic analysis associated a missense DCLRE1C variant with V-gene and J-gene trimming of TCR beta chains, and an independent cohort replicated the association. Because the 87-base-pair reads could not distinguish some IMGT-functional V segments, including TRBV6-2 and TRBV6-3, those segments were excluded. Most TCR sequences were seen in very few donors, while some public TCRs were found in many individuals. The classifier was reported to diagnose cytomegalovirus status with high specificity and sensitivity in both the original and validation cohorts. A later analysis found that most CMV-associated TCR beta chains appeared HLA-restricted, with HLA associations seemingly driven largely by CMV exposure. Sequencing depth was assumed to be roughly uniform across donors in the presence/absence analyses, though that assumption may not hold. The authors suggested that the approach could potentially be extended to other disease states and immunological phenotypes. Because counts were too low, seventeen rarely observed V segments, including chromosome 9 orphons, were excluded from the earlier analysis of several hundred of the donors. Linkage disequilibrium might explain the correlated functional status among segregating V segments, but an unknown experimental factor could not be excluded. A total of 150 or so TCR beta chains were listed by the study as associated with cytomegalovirus. At a false discovery rate of 0.05, a later analysis linked under 20,000 TCR beta sequences to specific HLA alleles. A later analysis found that TCR association rates varied across HLA loci, with DRB1 alleles showing the most associated TCRs and HLA-C alleles the fewest. In a later analysis, HLA-associated TCR beta chains showed more clonal expansion and lower generation probabilities than non-associated chains that were equally common.

The trim is 6 bases for V and 5 bases for J, with a gap of 19 bases between the germline ends. Spanning cysteine to phenylalanine, the CDR3 consists of 15 amino acids. CDR3 DNA is the only sequence kept; it has 45 bases, read in frame from the first base. The germline V gene specifies MNHEY as CDR1 and SVGAGI as CDR2. The cohort consisted of fewer than 700 healthy bone marrow donors. At the time of sampling, all cohort members were nominally healthy, though unrecorded immune exposures were likely present. The donor was CMV seropositive and was included in the group of 270 or so seropositive cohort members. Each donor provided a peripheral blood sample, and peripheral blood mononuclear cells were used for TCR beta sequencing. Genomic DNA extraction from the blood cell samples was performed with the Qiagen DNeasy Blood Extraction Kit. To note about this clone: This clone's antigen is unknown. One base away there is no much larger clone; base qualities are not given.

The library was made by the immunoSEQ multiplex PCR assay. For the multiplex PCR, a mixture combining 60 forward primers for TCR Vbeta segments and 13 reverse primers for TCR Jbeta segments was used. A multiplex PCR assay on genomic DNA amplified the CDR3 region of rearranged TCR beta genes. The Illumina HiSeq System was used to sequence the amplified TCR beta libraries as 87-base-pair reads. The study's processing was this. A later analysis tallied around 82 million unique TCR beta chains across the 700 or so repertoires, and some 10 million of those chains were shared by two or more donors. Raw reads were error-corrected and collapsed into unique sequences with a nearest-neighbor algorithm that merged closely related sequences to remove PCR and sequencing errors. Alignment of CDR3 sequences to IMGT reference sequences was used to assign V, D and J gene segments. Each retained sequence needed at least a six-nucleotide match to both a V gene segment and a J gene segment. Rearrangements were called productive when the CDR3 lacked stop codons and stayed in frame with V and J; all others were non-productive. Following IMGT convention, CDR3 was defined as the stretch from the second conserved V-encoded cysteine to the conserved J-encoded phenylalanine. In an earlier analysis of roughly 610 of the donors, sequences lacking an unambiguous match to a single V gene segment were excluded. In an earlier analysis of 450 to 700 of the donors, V segments were called functional above 56.7% productive rearrangements and were called segregating when the between-donor standard deviation exceeded 5%. A statistical classification framework was built for diagnosing cytomegalovirus status from the catalog of TCR beta chain sequences. In a later analysis, V and J genes were assigned by comparing TCR nucleotide sequences against IMGT/GENE-DB human TR gene sequences. The TCRdist pipeline was used in a later analysis to assign CDR3 sequences and most-parsimonious VDJ recombination scenarios. In a later analysis, every TCR beta chain was defined by the combination of its CDR3 amino acid sequence and its V-gene family, and reads without a unique V-gene family were dropped. As a way to deal with suspected cross-contamination and a sequencing artifact, a later analysis dropped roughly 600 nucleotide sequences that were highly shared and had low generation probability. In a later analysis, a clonal expansion index for each public chain was calculated from normalized within-repertoire ranks of inferred template counts. In a later analysis, generation probabilities were computed with a VDJ recombination model fitted to out-of-frame rearrangements, and the resulting probabilities were checked against IGoR. In a later analysis, TCR-TCR, TCR-HLA and TCR-CMV co-occurrence was scored with hypergeometric tests, and a repertoire-size bias correction was applied to TCR pairs. False discovery rates were estimated in a later analysis by permuting HLA or CMV assignments 20 times. A later analysis grouped co-occurring TCRs with DBSCAN, adding TCRdist sequence similarity when clustering within HLA-allele-positive subsets. Repertoires with fewer than 30,000 or more than 120,000 public chains, plus five repertoires with anomalous nucleotide sharing, were excluded from co-occurrence clustering. TCRdb obtained this table from immuneACCESS and retained in-frame rearrangements with V and J assigned. These tables miss some clones; where compared with another copy, unresolved V genes account for less than half of the shortfall, and the remainder is unexplained. D and trimming come from the DNA, and the V and J calls and clone size come from that table. This sample comprises 250,000 or so clones, about 80% of them detected only once. The ten largest clonotypes hold roughly 7.4% of the sample.

Material for sequencing was PBMCs. The chain joins TRBV6-5 to TRBJ1-1, with TRBD1 tentatively as D gene (6 bases match). This clonotype was obtained from a woman in her fifties or sixties in good health and CMV-seropositive. The CDR3 loop reads CASRGLDSPLTEAFF. The nucleotides are TGTGCCAGCAGAGGCCTGGACAGCCCCTTGACTGAAGCTTTCTTT.